The 22 T cell receptor beta chains presented below share a single source sample, sequenced in a study of early T cells in non-severe SARS-CoV-2 infection. TCRdb passed the 5' RACE reads through MiXCR, listing each CDR3 protein once. The sample consists of more than 50,000 distinct CDR3 sequences, roughly an eighth of them appearing once. Sequences were derived from whole blood, sampled at baseline. The receptors originated from an adult who was a healthcare worker with PCR-confirmed SARS-CoV-2 infection or an uninfected control (not recorded which).

There are many counts of this clonotype. The chain uses TRBV7-9 and TRBJ2-7; TRBD1 agrees at 7 bases. Germline-derived CDR1 and CDR2 are SEHNR and FQNEAQ (reference sequence). This CDR3 is built from 13 residues. The V gene end was trimmed by 1 base and the J gene end by 9 bases; junction bases not matched to a gene: 6. The CDR3 is CASSLEGGAWQYF. The CDR3 DNA reads TGTGCCAGCAGCTTAGAAGGGGGCGCATGGCAGTACTTC.

This clonotype has a count of ten or more. The DNA of the CDR3 is TGCGCCAGCAGCTTGCCAAGCGTTCCCTACGAGCAGTACTTC. It translates to CASSLPSVPYEQYF. The chain joins TRBV5-1 to TRBJ2-7; no reliable D call. The CDR3 sequence is 14 residues long. Trimming left V 1 base short and J 2 bases short, with 10 bases between. Germline CDR1 and CDR2: SGHRS and YFSETQ.

This clonotype was detected once. The rearrangement joins TRBV28 to TRBJ2-3, with 7 bases identical to TRBD2. The CDR3 has 15 residues. Germline V gives CDR1 MDHEN, CDR2 SYDVKM. Trimming removed 3 bases from V and 3 bases from J; junction bases left unmatched: 6. CDR3: CASSFPSGGTDTQYF. In DNA, the CDR3 is TGTGCCAGCAGTTTCCCTAGCGGAGGGACAGATACGCAGTATTTT.

The chain has TRBV7-2 and TRBJ1-1; D gene uncertain. The germline V and J ends were trimmed by 3 bases and 1 base, with 3 bases remaining between them. Germline V gene sequence: CDR1 SGHTA, CDR2 FQGNSA. The CDR3 has 12 residues. The CDR3 here is CASSFPNTEAFF. DNA of the CDR3: TGTGCCAGCAGCTTCCCGAACACTGAAGCTTTCTTT.

The DNA of the CDR3 is TGTGCCAGCAGTTACTCTGCGGGAGCCAAAAACATTCAGTACTTC. This codes for CASSYSAGAKNIQYF. The V and J genes are TRBV6-2 or TRBV6-3 and TRBJ2-4, with D possibly matching TRBD2 (5 bases). V gave up 0 bases and J gave up 0 bases, with 6 bases separating them. From germline, CDR1 is MNHEY and CDR2 SVGEGT. The CDR3 runs to 15 residues.

The chain carries TRBV27 and TRBJ2-5; D gene uncertain. Trimming cost V 6 bases and J 5 bases, with 13 bases left between them. From germline, CDR1 is MNHEY and CDR2 SMNVEV (reference sequence). There are 13 residues in the CDR3. CDR3 in amino acids: CASSRQMGETQYF. CDR3 coding DNA: TGTGCCAGCAGCAGACAAATGGGGGAGACCCAGTACTTC.

This chain connects TRBV21-1 to TRBJ1-5; the table's TRBD1 call for D was not verified on the DNA. TRBV21-1 is noted as a pseudogene. The length of the CDR3 is 15 residues. The DNA for the CDR3 is TGTGCCAGCAGCAAAGAGGGCAGGGGAGCGCAGCCCCAGCATTTT. Its protein is CASSKEGRGAQPQHF.

This clonotype was counted between two and nine times. This chain links TRBV27 with TRBJ2-7; D might be TRBD1 (5 bases). Germline assignment: CDR1 MNHEY and CDR2 SMNVEV (reference sequence). This CDR3 is 13 amino acids long. V lost 7 bases to trimming and J lost 4 bases, with 14 bases between them. In DNA, the CDR3 is TGTGCCAGCAAACCTAGGACATCTTACGAGCAGTACTTC. Amino acid sequence: CASKPRTSYEQYF.

DNA for the CDR3: TGTGCCAGCAGTTTCAGGGCCACTGAAGCTTTCTTT. It specifies CASSFRATEAFF. The J gene is TRBJ1-1, the V gene TRBV12-3 or TRBV12-4, with TRBD1 as a possible D gene (5 bases). The CDR3 has 12 amino acids. V was pared by 3 bases and J by 4 bases, with 6 bases between.

This clonotype was seen more than once but under ten times. The chain links TRBV13 to TRBJ1-1; 8 bases align to TRBD1. The CDR3 is 16 residues long. The germline V gene has CDR1 PRHDT and CDR2 FYEKMQ (reference sequence). With 5 bases clipped from V and 7 bases from J, the junction kept 15 bases outside the gene matches. This chain's CDR3 is CASSPTTWTGRGEAFF. In nucleotides, the CDR3 is TGTGCCAGCAGCCCGACGACTTGGACAGGGAGAGGTGAAGCTTTCTTT.

This clonotype was picked up many times. The chain has TRBV3-2 and TRBJ1-6; the table's D call of TRBD1 was not tested on the DNA. TRBV3-2 is a pseudogene locus. This CDR3 comprises 13 residues. CDR3 bases: TGTGCCAGCACCCTGCGTGGGGACTCACCCCTCCACTTT. Protein product: CASTLRGDSPLHF.

The CDR3 protein is CASSIQNSPLHF. CDR3 DNA sequence: TGTGCCAGCAGTATACAAAATTCACCCCTCCACTTT. The gene calls are TRBV28 and TRBJ1-6, with D uncertain. The CDR3 runs to 12 residues. CDR1 is MDHEN and CDR2 is SYDVKM in the germline V gene. V was cut by 5 bases and J by 7 bases, with 6 bases left in between.

The sample holds a few counts of this clonotype. The chain employs TRBV29-1 and TRBJ2-4; the match to TRBD2 covers 7 bases. CDR1 and CDR2 from the germline V gene are SQVTM and ANQGSEA. With V trimmed by 7 bases and J by 1 base, 13 bases remained unmatched. The CDR3 is made up of 16 amino acids. The CDR3 reads CSAEGGGRNAKNIQYF. CDR3 sequence (DNA): TGCAGCGCTGAGGGTGGCGGGAGAAATGCCAAAAACATTCAGTACTTC.

This rearrangement joins TRBV2 to TRBJ2-1; D might be TRBD1 (6 bases). Germline loops: CDR1 SNHLY, CDR2 FYNNEI. This CDR3 comprises 14 residues. Trimming stripped 9 bases from V and 0 bases from J, with 12 bases between. The DNA of the CDR3 is TGTGCCAGTTTTCGAGGGGGCTCCTACAATGAGCAGTTCTTC. This translates into CASFRGGSYNEQFF.

The table lists this clonotype with a few counts. V usage is TRBV20-1 and J usage is TRBJ2-1, with 8 bases fitting TRBD2. CDR3 length: 14 amino acids. From germline, CDR1 is DFQATT and CDR2 SNEGSKA (reference sequence). Unmatched junction bases numbered 8, after V lost 1 base and J lost 9 bases. CDR3 protein: CSARAARLAGEQFF. Here the CDR3 DNA reads TGCAGTGCTAGAGCCGCGCGGCTAGCGGGTGAGCAGTTCTTC.

This chain uses TRBV20-1 with TRBJ2-3; D remains ambiguous. Germline assignment: CDR1 DFQATT and CDR2 SNEGSKA (reference sequence). Trimming shortened V by 1 base and J by 5 bases, and 4 bases separated the two germline ends. The CDR3 contains 11 residues. The CDR3 region has the DNA TGCAGTGCTAGAGTAGTAGATACGCAGTATTTT. This sequence encodes CSARVVDTQYF.

This clonotype has just a few counts. This sequence joins TRBV28 and TRBJ1-6; TRBD1 aligns across 7 bases. The CDR3 has 15 residues. The germline CDR1 and CDR2 sequences are MDHEN and SYDVKM. The J segment lost 5 bases and the V segment lost 5 bases, leaving 6 bases of the junction unmatched. CDR3 in DNA: TGTGCCAGCAGTAAAGGGACAGCGCATAATTCACCCCTCCACTTT. Residues: CASSKGTAHNSPLHF.

This clonotype was counted ten times or more. The CDR3 region has the DNA TGTGCCAGCTCACGCACCGGGAAGAGCAATCAGCCCCAGCATTTT. The encoded protein is CASSRTGKSNQPQHF. The rearrangement uses TRBV18 and TRBJ1-5; D is ambiguous. Germline CDR1 is KGHSH and CDR2 is LQKENI. V lost 4 bases and J lost 1, with 11 bases in between. The CDR3 runs 15 residues.

This clonotype has at least ten counts. J is TRBJ2-7 and V is TRBV12-3 or TRBV12-4; tentatively, D is TRBD2 (6 bases). Trimming took off 6 bases at V and 6 bases at J, with 21 bases between the two ends. The CDR3 is made up of 15 amino acids. The CDR3, as DNA: TGTGCCAGCAGCCCGGGACTCGGGTGGACCGGCGAGCAGTACTTC. Translated, it gives CASSPGLGWTGEQYF.

This clonotype was seen more than once but under ten times. The chain employs TRBV27 and TRBJ1-5, with 8 bases lining up with TRBD1. The CDR3 has 12 amino acids. The trim removed 6 bases at V and 10 bases at J, leaving 5 bases unmatched. Germline lookup yields CDR1 MNHEY and CDR2 SMNVEV (reference sequence). The CDR3 DNA sequence: TGTGCCAGCAGAACAGGGGGTGGACCCCAGCATTTT. Translated, it gives CASRTGGGPQHF.

This clonotype came up many times. The V and J genes are TRBV4-3 and TRBJ2-1; 13 bases are shared with TRBD2. This CDR3 has 20 amino acids. Germline V CDR1 and CDR2: LGHNA, YSLEER. V shed 0 bases and J 1 base; nucleotides not matched to a gene: 9. The CDR3 region is CASSQERTSGSGGSYNEQFF. The CDR3 DNA reads as TGCGCCAGCAGCCAAGAAAGGACTAGCGGGAGTGGGGGATCCTACAATGAGCAGTTCTTC.

This clonotype was picked up many times. The rearrangement joins TRBV11-2 to TRBJ2-7; 10 bases line up with TRBD2. CDR3 length equals 16 residues. With 5 bases clipped from V and 2 bases from J, the junction kept 9 bases outside the gene matches. CDR1 SGHAT and CDR2 FQNNGV come from the germline V gene. The CDR3 DNA sequence: TGTGCCAGCAGCCGGACTAGCGGACGTTCCCCCTACGAGCAGTACTTC. The encoded protein is CASSRTSGRSPYEQYF.